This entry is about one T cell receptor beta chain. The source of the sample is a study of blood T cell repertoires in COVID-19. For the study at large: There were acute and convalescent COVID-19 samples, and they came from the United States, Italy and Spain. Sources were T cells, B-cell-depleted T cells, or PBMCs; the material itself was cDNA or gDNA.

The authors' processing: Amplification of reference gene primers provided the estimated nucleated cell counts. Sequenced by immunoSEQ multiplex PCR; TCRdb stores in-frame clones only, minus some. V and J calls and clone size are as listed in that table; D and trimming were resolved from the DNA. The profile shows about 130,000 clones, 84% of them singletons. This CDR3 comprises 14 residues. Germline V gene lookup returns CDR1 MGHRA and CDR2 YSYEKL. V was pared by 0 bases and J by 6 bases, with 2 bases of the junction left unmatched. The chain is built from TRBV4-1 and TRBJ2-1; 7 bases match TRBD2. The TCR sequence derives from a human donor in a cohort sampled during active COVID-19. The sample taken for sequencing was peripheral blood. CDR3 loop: CASSQDPGGNEQFF. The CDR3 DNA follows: TGCGCCAGCAGCCAAGATCCGGGGGGCAATGAGCAGTTCTTC.